The source of this T cell receptor (beta chain) is a study of T cells in Graves' hyperthyroidism and ophthalmopathy. Study-level results: Most expanded thyroid clonotypes above 0.001 recurred in blood. For ophthalmopathy, model prediction preceded onset by a median approximately 6 months.

Amplified TCR beta CDR3 regions came from RNA transcripts. The HTBI primer set served for first-round RT-PCR of the TCR CDR3. TCRdb ran MiXCR on the multiplex PCR reads and lists one entry per CDR3 protein. The repertoire has 560,000 or so distinct CDR3 sequences, around 46% of them found once; the top ten carry nearly 8.5%. The count of this clonotype is one. What it binds is unknown. Uncontrolled infection, other autoimmune disease, pregnancy and lactation each barred patients from inclusion. This receptor was taken from a woman aged 18-29 years with Graves' hyperthyroidism. The sample taken for sequencing was peripheral blood or thyroid tissue (not recorded which).

The CDR3 DNA sequence: TGTGCCACCAGCAGTTCCAGCGACAGGGCTGGCTACACCTTC. Its translation: CATSSSSDRAGYTF. This sequence joins TRBV15 and TRBJ1-2; 7 bases fit TRBD1. This CDR3 contains 14 residues. J was trimmed by 7 bases and V by 3 bases; bases with no gene match: 8. CDR1 is LNHNV and CDR2 is YYDKDF in the germline V gene (reference sequence).